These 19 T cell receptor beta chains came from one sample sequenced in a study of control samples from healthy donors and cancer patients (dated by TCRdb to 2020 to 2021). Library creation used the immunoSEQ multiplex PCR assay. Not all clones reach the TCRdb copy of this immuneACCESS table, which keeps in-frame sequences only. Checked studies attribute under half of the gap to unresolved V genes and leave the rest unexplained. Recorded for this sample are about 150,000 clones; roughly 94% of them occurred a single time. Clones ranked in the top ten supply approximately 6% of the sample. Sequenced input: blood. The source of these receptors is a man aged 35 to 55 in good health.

CDR3 residues: CASSEHDVYRGPRSEQYF. CDR3 nucleotide sequence: TGTGCCAGCAGTGAACACGACGTTTACAGGGGGCCCAGGAGCGAGCAGTACTTC. The rearrangement links TRBV25-1 to TRBJ2-7; TRBD1 agrees at 9 bases. V shed 2 bases and J 6 bases; nucleotides not matched to a gene: 17. The CDR3 consists of 18 residues. Germline V CDR1 and CDR2: MGHDK, SYGVNS.

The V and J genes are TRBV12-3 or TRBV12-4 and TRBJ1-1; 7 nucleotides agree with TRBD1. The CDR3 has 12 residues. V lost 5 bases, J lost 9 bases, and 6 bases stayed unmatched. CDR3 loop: CASSTEGQKAFF. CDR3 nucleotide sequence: TGTGCCAGCAGTACCGAGGGACAGAAAGCTTTCTTT.

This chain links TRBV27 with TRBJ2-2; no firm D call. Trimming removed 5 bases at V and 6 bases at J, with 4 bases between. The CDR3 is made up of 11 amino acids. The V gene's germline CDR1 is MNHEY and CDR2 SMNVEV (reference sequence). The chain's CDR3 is CASSGAGELFF. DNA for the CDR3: TGTGCCAGCAGTGGAGCCGGGGAGCTGTTTTTT.

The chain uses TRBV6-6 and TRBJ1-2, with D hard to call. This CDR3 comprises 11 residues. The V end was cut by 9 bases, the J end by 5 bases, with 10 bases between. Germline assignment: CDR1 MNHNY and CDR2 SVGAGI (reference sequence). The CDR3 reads CASRVGYGYTF. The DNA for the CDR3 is TGTGCCAGTCGAGTGGGGTATGGCTACACCTTC.

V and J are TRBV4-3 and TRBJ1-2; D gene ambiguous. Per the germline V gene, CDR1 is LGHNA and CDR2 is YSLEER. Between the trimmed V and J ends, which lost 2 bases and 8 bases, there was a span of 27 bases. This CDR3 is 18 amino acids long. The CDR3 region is CASSQNSLGSSDFDGYTF. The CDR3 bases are TGCGCCAGCAGCCAAAACTCTTTAGGGAGTTCGGATTTCGACGGCTACACCTTC.

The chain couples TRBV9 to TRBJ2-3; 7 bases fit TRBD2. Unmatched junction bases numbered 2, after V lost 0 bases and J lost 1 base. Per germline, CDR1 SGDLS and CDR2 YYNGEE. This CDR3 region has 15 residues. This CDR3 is CASSVGAGGTDTQYF. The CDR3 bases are TGTGCCAGCAGCGTAGGGGCGGGGGGCACAGATACGCAGTATTTT. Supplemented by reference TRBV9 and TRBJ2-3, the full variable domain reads DSGVTQTPKHLITATGQRVTLRCSPRSGDLSVYWYQQSLDQGLQFLIQYYNGEERAKGNILERFSAQQFPDLHSELNLSSLELGDSALYFCASSVGAGGTDTQYFGPGTRLTVL.

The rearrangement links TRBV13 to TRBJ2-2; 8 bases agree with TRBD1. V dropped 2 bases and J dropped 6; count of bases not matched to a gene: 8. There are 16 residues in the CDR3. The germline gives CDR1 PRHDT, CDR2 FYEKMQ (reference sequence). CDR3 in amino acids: CASSLSTGTGAGELFF. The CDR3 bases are TGTGCCAGCAGCTTATCGACCGGGACAGGCGCCGGGGAGCTGTTTTTT. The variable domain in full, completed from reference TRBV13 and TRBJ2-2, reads AAGVIQSPRHLIKEKRETATLKCYPIPRHDTVYWYQQGPGQDPQFLISFYEKMQSDKGSIPDRFSAQQFSDYHSELNMSSLELGDSALYFCASSLSTGTGAGELFFGEGSRLTVL.

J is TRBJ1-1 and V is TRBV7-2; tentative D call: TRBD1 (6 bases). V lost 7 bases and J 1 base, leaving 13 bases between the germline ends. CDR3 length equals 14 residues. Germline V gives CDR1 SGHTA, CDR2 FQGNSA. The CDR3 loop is CASTPRGPNTEAFF. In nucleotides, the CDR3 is TGTGCCAGCACCCCCCGGGGGCCGAACACTGAAGCTTTCTTT.

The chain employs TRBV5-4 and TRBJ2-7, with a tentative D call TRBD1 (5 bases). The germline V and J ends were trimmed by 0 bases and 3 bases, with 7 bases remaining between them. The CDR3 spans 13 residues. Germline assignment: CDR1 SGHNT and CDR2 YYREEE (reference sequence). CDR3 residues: CASSLGQSYEQYF. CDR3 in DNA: TGTGCCAGCAGCTTGGGACAGAGCTACGAGCAGTACTTC.

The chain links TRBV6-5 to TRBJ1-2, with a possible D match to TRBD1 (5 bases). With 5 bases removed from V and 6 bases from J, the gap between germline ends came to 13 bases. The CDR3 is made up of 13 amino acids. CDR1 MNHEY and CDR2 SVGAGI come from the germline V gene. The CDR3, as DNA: TGTGCCAGCAGTCCCACGGGGACTCATGGCTACACCTTC. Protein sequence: CASSPTGTHGYTF.

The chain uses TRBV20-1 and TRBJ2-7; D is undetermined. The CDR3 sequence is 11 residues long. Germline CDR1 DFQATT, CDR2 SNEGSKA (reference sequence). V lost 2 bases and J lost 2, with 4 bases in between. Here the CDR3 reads CSARIAYEQYF. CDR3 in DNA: TGCAGTGCTAGAATCGCCTACGAGCAGTACTTC.

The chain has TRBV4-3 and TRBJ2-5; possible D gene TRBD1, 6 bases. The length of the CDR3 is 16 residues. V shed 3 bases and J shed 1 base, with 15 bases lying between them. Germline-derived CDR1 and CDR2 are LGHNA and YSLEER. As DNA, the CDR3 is TGCGCCAGCAGCCAGAGGCTCGGACAGCCCCAAGAGACCCAGTACTTC. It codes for CASSQRLGQPQETQYF.

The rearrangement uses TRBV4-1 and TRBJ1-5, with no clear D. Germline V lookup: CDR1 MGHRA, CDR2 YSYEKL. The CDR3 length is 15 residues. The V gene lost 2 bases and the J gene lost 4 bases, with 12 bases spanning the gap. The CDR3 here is CASSQPGRSNQPQHF. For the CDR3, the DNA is TGCGCCAGCAGCCAACCTGGACGTTCAAATCAGCCCCAGCATTTT.

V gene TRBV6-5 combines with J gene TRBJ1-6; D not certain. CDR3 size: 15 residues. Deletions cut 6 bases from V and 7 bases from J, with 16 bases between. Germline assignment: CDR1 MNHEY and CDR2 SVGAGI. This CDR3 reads CASRPISPGNSPLHF. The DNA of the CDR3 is TGTGCCAGCAGACCAATCTCCCCAGGAAATTCACCCCTCCACTTT.

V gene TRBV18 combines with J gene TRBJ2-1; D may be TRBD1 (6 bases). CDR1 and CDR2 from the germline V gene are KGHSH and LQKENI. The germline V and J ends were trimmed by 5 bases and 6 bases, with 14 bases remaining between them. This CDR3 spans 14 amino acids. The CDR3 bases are TGTGCCAGCTCAGGACAGAGTGGAGGCAATGAGCAGTTCTTC. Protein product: CASSGQSGGNEQFF.

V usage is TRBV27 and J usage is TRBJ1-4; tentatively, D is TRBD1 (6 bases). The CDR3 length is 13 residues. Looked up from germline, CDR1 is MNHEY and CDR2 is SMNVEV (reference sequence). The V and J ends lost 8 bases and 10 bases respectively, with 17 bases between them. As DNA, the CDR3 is TGTGCCAGCTCAGACAGATTAGGGGGAAAACTGTTTTTT. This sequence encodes CASSDRLGGKLFF.

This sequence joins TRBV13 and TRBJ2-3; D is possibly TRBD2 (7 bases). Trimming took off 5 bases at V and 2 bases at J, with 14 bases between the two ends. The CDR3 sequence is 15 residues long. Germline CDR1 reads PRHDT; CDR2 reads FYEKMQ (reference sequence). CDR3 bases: TGTGCCAGCAGCCTGAGGGGGGGGGACACAGATACGCAGTATTTT. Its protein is CASSLRGGDTDTQYF.

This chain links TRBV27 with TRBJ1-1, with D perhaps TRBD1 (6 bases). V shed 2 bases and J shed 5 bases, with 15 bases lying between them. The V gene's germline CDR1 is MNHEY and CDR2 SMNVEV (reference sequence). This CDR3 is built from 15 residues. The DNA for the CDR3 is TGTGCCAGCAGTTTAAATGCTGGGGGCTGGACTGAAGCTTTCTTT. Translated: CASSLNAGGWTEAFF.

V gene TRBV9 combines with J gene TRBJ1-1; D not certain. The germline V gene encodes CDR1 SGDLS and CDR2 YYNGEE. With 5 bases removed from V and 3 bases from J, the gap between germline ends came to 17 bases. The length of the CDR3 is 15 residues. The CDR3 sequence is CASSTRPSMYTEAFF. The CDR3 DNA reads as TGTGCCAGCAGTACTCGACCGAGTATGTACACTGAAGCTTTCTTT.